The rows below give T cell receptor beta chains drawn from one sample of a study of identical twins. TCRdb redid the calling of the 5' RACE reads with MiXCR, one entry per CDR3 protein. The repertoire includes hundreds of thousands of distinct CDR3 sequences, roughly 20% of them detected once, and about 4.5% sits in the top ten. The data also belong to a second study, concerning T cells expressing NK-cell markers.

The sample taken for sequencing was PBMCs. These receptor sequences come from a woman aged 18-35 years in good health. The conserved cysteine and the conserved F or W are not part of the CDR3 here. Fields, in order: J gene, clone size, V gene, CDR3 protein. Clone size appears in some rows only: once, few, many, or a class for an expanded clone.

TRBJ2-3,few,TRBV18,ASSLNSGPTADTQY
TRBJ1-2,-,TRBV6-5,ASSFSLTGAYYGYT
TRBJ1-1,-,TRBV4-2,ASSQNWPPVDMNTEAF
TRBJ2-7,few,TRBV18,ASSPSLLAEQY
TRBJ1-2,few,TRBV6-5,AIAGPMGGYT
TRBJ2-7,many,TRBV5-1,ASSPHGTSGSYEQY
TRBJ1-6,few,TRBV5-1,ASSSGTAGAPLH
TRBJ2-1,-,TRBV25-1,ASSPPPDRSNEQF
TRBJ2-1,many,TRBV7-6,ASSFSSGSSYNEQF
TRBJ2-1,few,TRBV7-3,ASSRYASPHEQF
TRBJ2-2,few,TRBV20-1,SARGYANTGELF
TRBJ2-5,few,TRBV15,ATSTSLADYQETQY
TRBJ2-3,-,TRBV11-2,ASSSFGSPVGDTQY
TRBJ2-7,few,TRBV9,ASSGSGPRNEQY
TRBJ2-1,-,TRBV11-2,ASSQSIEGGNEQF
TRBJ1-1,-,TRBV5-6,ASSLNLGQEAF
TRBJ2-1,-,TRBV6-5,ASSYREPGEQF
TRBJ1-2,few,TRBV9,ASSVRTGRVGYT
TRBJ2-7,-,TRBV20-1,SAPLGSAGEQY
TRBJ2-7,few,TRBV20-1,SAKVRGRQY
TRBJ2-7,few,TRBV7-2,ASSSHFSGRSSEQY